This T cell receptor (beta chain) was retrieved from a study of resident and recirculating memory T cells in vitiligo. TCRdb's table, derived via immunoSEQ multiplex PCR, lists solely in-frame clones and lacks some. The table lists about 45,000 clones, about nine tenths of them singletons. Germline values: CDR1 SGHTA, CDR2 FQGNSA. This CDR3 spans 16 amino acids. Trimming took 6 bases from V and 4 from J; bases not matched to a gene: 3. The clonotype originates from a male donor with vitiligo. The sample comprised blood. The chain has TRBV7-2 and TRBJ2-2; 15 bases are a match to TRBD2. The CDR3 loop is CASRTGLAGGTGELFF. The CDR3 DNA sequence: TGTGCCAGCAGAACGGGACTAGCGGGGGGCACCGGGGAGCTGTTTTTT.